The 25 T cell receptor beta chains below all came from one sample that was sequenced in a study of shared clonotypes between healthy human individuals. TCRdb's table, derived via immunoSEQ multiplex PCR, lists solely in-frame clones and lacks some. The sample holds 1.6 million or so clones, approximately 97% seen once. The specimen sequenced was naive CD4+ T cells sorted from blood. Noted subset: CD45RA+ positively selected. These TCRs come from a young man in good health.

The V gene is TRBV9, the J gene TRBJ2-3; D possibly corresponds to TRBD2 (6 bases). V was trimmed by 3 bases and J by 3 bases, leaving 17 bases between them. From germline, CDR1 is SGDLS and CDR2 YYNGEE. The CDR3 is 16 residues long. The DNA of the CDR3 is TGTGCCAGCAGCGGCTATAGCGGACGGGGGACAGATACGCAGTATTTT. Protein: CASSGYSGRGTDTQYF. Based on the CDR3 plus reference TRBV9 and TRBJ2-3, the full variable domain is DSGVTQTPKHLITATGQRVTLRCSPRSGDLSVYWYQQSLDQGLQFLIQYYNGEERAKGNILERFSAQQFPDLHSELNLSSLELGDSALYFCASSGYSGRGTDTQYFGPGTRLTVL.

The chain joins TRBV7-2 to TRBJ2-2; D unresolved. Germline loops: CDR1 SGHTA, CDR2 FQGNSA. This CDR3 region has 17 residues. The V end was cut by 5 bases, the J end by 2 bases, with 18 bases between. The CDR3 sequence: CASSPSARLKNTGELFF. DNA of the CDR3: TGTGCCAGCAGCCCGTCGGCGAGACTCAAAAACACCGGGGAGCTGTTTTTT.

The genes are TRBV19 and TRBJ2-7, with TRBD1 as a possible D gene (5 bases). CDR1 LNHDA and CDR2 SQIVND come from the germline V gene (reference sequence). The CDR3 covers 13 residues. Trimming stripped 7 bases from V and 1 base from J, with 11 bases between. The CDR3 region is CASKLGRSYEQYF. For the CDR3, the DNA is TGTGCCAGTAAACTGGGGCGATCCTACGAGCAGTACTTC.

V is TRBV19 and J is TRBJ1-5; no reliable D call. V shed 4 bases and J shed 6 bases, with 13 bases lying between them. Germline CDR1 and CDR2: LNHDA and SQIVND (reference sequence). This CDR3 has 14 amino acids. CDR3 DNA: TGTGCCAGTAGTACAAGTTCAGGCATTCAGCCCCAGCATTTT. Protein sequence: CASSTSSGIQPQHF.

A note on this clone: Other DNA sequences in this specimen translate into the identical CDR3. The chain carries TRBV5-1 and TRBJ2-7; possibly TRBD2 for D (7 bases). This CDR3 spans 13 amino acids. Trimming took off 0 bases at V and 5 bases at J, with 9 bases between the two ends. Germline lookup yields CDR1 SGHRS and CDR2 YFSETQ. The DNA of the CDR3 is TGCGCCAGCAGCTTGGCGGGGGGCAACGAGCAGTACTTC. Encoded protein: CASSLAGGNEQYF. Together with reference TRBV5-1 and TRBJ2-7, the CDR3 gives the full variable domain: KAGVTQTPRYLIKTRGQQVTLSCSPISGHRSVSWYQQTPGQGLQFLFEYFSETQRNKGNFPGRFSGRQFSNSRSEMNVSTLELGDSALYLCASSLAGGNEQYFGPGTRLTVT.

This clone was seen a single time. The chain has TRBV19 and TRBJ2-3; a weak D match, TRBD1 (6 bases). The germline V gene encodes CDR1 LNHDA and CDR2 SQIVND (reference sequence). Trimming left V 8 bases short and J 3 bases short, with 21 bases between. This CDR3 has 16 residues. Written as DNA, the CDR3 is TGTGCCAGTCAAACGGGACACCGAGTTCGGACAGATACGCAGTATTTT. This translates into CASQTGHRVRTDTQYF. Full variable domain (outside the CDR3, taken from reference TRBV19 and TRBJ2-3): DGGITQSPKYLFRKEGQNVTLSCEQNLNHDAMYWYRQDPGQGLRLIYYSQIVNDFQKGDIAEGYSVSREKKESFPLTVTSAQKNPTAFYLCASQTGHRVRTDTQYFGPGTRLTVL.

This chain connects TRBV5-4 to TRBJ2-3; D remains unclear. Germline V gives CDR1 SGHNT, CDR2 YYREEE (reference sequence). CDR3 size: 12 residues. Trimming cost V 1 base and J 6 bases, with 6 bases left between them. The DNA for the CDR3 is TGTGCCAGCAGCTTGCCGATGGATACGCAGTATTTT. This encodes CASSLPMDTQYF.

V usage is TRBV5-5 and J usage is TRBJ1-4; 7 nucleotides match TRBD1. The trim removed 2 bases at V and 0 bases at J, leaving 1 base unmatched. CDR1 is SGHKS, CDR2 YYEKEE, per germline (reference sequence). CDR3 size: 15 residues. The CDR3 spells CASSFGQATNEKLFF. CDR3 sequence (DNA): TGTGCCAGCAGCTTCGGACAGGCAACTAATGAAAAACTGTTTTTT.

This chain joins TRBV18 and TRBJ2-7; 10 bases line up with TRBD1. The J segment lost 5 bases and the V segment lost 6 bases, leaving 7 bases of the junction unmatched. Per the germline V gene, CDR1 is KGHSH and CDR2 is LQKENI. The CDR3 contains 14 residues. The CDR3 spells CASSPTGGRNEQYF. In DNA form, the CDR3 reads TGTGCCAGCTCTCCGACAGGGGGCCGCAACGAGCAGTACTTC.

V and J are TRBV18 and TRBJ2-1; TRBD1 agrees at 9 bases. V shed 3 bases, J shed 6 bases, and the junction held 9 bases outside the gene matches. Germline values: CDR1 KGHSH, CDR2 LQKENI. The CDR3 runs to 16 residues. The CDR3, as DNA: TGTGCCAGCTCACCTCCTGGACAGGGGCCTTTCAATGAGCAGTTCTTC. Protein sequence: CASSPPGQGPFNEQFF.

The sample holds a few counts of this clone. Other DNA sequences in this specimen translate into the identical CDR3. Written as DNA, the CDR3 is TGTGCCAGCTCACCGGACAGCTCCTACGAGCAGTACTTC. It specifies CASSPDSSYEQYF. The gene calls are TRBV18 and TRBJ2-7, with a weak D call TRBD1 (6 bases). The CDR3 runs to 13 residues. Per germline, CDR1 KGHSH and CDR2 LQKENI. The V and J ends lost 3 bases and 0 bases respectively, with 6 bases between them. The entire variable domain, with the rest obtained from reference TRBV18 and TRBJ2-7, is as follows: NAGVMQNPRHLVRRRGQEARLRCSPMKGHSHVYWYRQLPEEGLKFMVYLQKENIIDESGMPKERFSAEFPKEGPSILRIQQVVRGDSAAYFCASSPDSSYEQYFGPGTRLTVT.

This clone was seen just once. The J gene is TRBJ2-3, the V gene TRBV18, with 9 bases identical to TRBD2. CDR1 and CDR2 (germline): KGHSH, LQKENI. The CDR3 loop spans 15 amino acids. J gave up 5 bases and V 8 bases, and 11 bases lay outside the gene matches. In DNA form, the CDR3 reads TGTGCCAGCCGCATCTTAGCGGGAGAGGTAGATACGCAGTATTTT. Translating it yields CASRILAGEVDTQYF. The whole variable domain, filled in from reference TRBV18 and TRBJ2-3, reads NAGVMQNPRHLVRRRGQEARLRCSPMKGHSHVYWYRQLPEEGLKFMVYLQKENIIDESGMPKERFSAEFPKEGPSILRIQQVVRGDSAAYFCASRILAGEVDTQYFGPGTRLTVL.

The DNA for the CDR3 is TGTGCCAGCAGAGTCACAGGGGCAGTCCCCAATGAGCAGTTCTTC. It translates to CASRVTGAVPNEQFF. J is TRBJ2-1 and V is TRBV6-1; the match to TRBD1 covers 7 bases. This CDR3 has 15 amino acids. Germline CDR1 is MNHNS and CDR2 is SASEGT. Germline trimming cut 6 bases from V and 6 bases from J; bases unmatched to any gene: 11.

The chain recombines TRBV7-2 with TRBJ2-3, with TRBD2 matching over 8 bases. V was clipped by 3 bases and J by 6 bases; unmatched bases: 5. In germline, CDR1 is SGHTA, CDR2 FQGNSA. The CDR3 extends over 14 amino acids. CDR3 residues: CASSFGTSSDTQYF. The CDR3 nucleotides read TGTGCCAGCAGCTTCGGGACTAGTTCCGATACGCAGTATTTT. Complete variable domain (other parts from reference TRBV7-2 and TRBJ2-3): GAGVSQSPSNKVTEKGKDVELRCDPISGHTALYWYRQSLGQGLEFLIYFQGNSAPDKSGLPSDRFSAERTGGSVSTLTIQRTQQEDSAVYLCASSFGTSSDTQYFGPGTRLTVL.

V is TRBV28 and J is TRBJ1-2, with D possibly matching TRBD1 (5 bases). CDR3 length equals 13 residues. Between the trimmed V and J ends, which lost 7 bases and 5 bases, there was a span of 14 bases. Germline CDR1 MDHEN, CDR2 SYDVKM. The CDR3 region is CASNGEGPYGYTF. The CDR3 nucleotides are TGTGCCAGCAATGGGGAGGGACCATATGGCTACACCTTC.

The CDR3 DNA reads TGTGCCAGCAGCTGGACTAGTTTAATAACCTACGAGCAGTACTTC. Translated: CASSWTSLITYEQYF. The gene calls are TRBV27 and TRBJ2-7, with 7 positions matching TRBD2. V shed 6 bases and J 2 bases; nucleotides not matched to a gene: 10. Germline CDR1 reads MNHEY; CDR2 reads SMNVEV (reference sequence). There are 15 residues in the CDR3.

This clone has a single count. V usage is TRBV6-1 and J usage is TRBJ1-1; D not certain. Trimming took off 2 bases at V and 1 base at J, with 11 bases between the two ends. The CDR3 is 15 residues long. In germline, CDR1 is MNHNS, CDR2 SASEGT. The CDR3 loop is CASSEKVRWNTEAFF. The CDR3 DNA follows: TGTGCCAGCAGTGAAAAGGTGCGTTGGAACACTGAAGCTTTCTTT.

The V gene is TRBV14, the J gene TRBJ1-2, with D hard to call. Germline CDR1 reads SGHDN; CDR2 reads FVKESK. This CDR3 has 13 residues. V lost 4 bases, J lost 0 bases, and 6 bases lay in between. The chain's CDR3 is CASSLKTNYGYTF. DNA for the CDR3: TGTGCCAGCAGCCTCAAGACTAACTATGGCTACACCTTC.

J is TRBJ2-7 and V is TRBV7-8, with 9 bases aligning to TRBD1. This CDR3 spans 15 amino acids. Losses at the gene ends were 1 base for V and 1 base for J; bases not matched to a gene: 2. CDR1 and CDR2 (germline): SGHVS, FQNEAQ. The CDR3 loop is CASSLEDRGSYEQYF. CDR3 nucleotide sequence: TGTGCCAGCAGCTTAGAGGACAGGGGATCCTACGAGCAGTACTTC.

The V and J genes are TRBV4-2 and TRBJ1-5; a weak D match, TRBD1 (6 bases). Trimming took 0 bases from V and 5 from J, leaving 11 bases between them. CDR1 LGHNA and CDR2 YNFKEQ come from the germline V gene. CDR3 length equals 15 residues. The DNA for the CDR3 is TGTGCCAGCAGCCAAGATCCGCGGACAGATCAGCCCCAGCATTTT. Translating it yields CASSQDPRTDQPQHF.

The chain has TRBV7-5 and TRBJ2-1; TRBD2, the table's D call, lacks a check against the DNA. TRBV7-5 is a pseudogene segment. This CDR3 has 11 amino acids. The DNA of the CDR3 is TGTGCCACCCACGACTTGGAGCAGCAGTTCTTC. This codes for CATHDLEQQFF.

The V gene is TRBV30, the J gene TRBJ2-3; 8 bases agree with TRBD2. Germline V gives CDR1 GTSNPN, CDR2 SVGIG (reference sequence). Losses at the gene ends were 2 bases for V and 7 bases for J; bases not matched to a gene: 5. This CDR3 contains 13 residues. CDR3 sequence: CAWSPLSGNTQYF. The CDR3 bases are TGTGCCTGGAGTCCCCTTAGCGGGAATACGCAGTATTTT.

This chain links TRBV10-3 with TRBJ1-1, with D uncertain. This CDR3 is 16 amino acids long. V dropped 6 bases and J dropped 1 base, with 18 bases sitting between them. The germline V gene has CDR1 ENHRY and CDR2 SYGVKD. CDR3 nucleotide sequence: TGTGCCATCAGCCTATTAAACCAAAGTCCGAACACTGAAGCTTTCTTT. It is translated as CAISLLNQSPNTEAFF.

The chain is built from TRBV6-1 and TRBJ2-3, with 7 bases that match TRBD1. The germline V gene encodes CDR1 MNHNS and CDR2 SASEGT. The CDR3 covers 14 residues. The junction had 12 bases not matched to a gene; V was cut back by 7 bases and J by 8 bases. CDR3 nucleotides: TGTGCCAGCATGAGGCAGGGGGTTATTGGTACGCAGTATTTT. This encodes CASMRQGVIGTQYF.

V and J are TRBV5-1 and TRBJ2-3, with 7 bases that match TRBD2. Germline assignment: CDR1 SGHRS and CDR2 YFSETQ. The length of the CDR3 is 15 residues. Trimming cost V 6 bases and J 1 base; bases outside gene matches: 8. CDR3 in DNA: TGCGCCAGCACGCGTGGCGGGAGCGGCACAGATACGCAGTATTTT. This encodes CASTRGGSGTDTQYF. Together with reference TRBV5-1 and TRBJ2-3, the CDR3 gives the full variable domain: KAGVTQTPRYLIKTRGQQVTLSCSPISGHRSVSWYQQTPGQGLQFLFEYFSETQRNKGNFPGRFSGRQFSNSRSEMNVSTLELGDSALYLCASTRGGSGTDTQYFGPGTRLTVL.